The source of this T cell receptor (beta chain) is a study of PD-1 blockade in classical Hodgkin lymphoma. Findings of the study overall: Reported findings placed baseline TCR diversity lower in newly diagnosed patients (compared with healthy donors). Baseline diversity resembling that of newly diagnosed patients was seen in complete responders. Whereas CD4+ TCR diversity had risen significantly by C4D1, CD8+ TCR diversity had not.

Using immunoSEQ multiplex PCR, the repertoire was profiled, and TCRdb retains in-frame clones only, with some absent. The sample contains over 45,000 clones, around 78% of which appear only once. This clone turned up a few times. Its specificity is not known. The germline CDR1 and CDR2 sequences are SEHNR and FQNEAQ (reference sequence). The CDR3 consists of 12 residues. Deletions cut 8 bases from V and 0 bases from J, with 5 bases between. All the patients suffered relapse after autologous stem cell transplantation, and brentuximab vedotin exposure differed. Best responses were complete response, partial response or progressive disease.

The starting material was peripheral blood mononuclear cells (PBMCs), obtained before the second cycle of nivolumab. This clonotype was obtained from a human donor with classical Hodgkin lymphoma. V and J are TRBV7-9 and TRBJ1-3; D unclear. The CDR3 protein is CASRSSGNTIYF. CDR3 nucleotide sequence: TGTGCCAGCCGGAGCTCTGGAAACACCATATATTTT.